This is a list of T cell receptor beta chains from one sample in a study of shared T cell receptors in the human thymus. Using immunoSEQ multiplex PCR, the repertoire was profiled, and TCRdb retains in-frame clones only, with some absent. Altogether hundreds of thousands of clones are present, around 89% being singletons, with the ten largest covering over 0.008%. In addition, the sample was reused for a study of human thymus T cells.

The sequenced material came from thymocytes. These TCRs come from a boy younger than two with a congenital heart defect. CDR3s include the opening cysteine and the closing phenylalanine or tryptophan. D genes are given only for firm matches. Expanded clones are given a class, and other clones once, few, many or no size at all.

>TRBV7-2|TRBJ2-1|.|TRBD1
CASSLAPGQAPYNEQFF
TGTGCCAGCAGCTTAGCCCCGGGACAGGCCCCTTACAATGAGCAGTTCTTC
>TRBV6-5|TRBJ2-1|.|TRBD2
CASSYSSSGRDNEQFF
TGTGCCAGCAGTTACTCGTCTAGCGGGAGAGACAATGAGCAGTTCTTC
>TRBV6-5|TRBJ1-2|once|.
CASSYTGSNYGYTF
TGTGCCAGCAGTTACACAGGGTCCAACTATGGCTACACCTTC
>TRBV27|TRBJ2-3|.|.
CASLGAEDTQYF
TGTGCCAGCTTGGGGGCTGAGGATACGCAGTATTTT
>TRBV11-3|TRBJ2-5|.|TRBD2
CASSAGLAGGQETQYF
TGTGCCAGCAGCGCCGGACTAGCGGGAGGGCAAGAGACCCAGTACTTC
>TRBV4-2|TRBJ2-7|.|.
CASSSSISDSLRYEQYF
TGTGCCAGCAGCTCATCTATATCGGACAGCCTTCGTTACGAGCAGTACTTC
>TRBV7-2|TRBJ2-7|.|.
CASSQGLSSYEQYF
TGTGCCAGCAGCCAGGGCCTTAGCTCCTACGAGCAGTACTTC
>TRBV4-3|TRBJ2-7|.|.
CASSQDQDTYEQYF
TGCGCCAGCAGCCAAGATCAGGACACCTACGAGCAGTACTTC
>TRBV28|TRBJ2-7|.|.
CASGAGTPFSYEQYF
TGTGCCAGCGGGGCCGGGACACCCTTCTCCTACGAGCAGTACTTC
>TRBV12-5|TRBJ1-1|.|.
CASGPDRNTEAFF
TGTGCTAGTGGTCCGGACAGGAACACTGAAGCTTTCTTT
>TRBV10-2|TRBJ2-7|.|.
CASSESPPPYEQYF
TGCGCCAGCAGTGAGTCTCCCCCTCCCTACGAGCAGTACTTC
>TRBV2|TRBJ2-7|.|.
CASSYRAYEQYF
TGTGCCAGCAGTTACAGGGCCTACGAGCAGTACTTC
>TRBV19|TRBJ2-7|.|TRBD2
CASRPLAGGSHEQYF
TGTGCCAGTAGGCCACTAGCGGGAGGATCCCACGAGCAGTACTTC
>TRBV10-3|TRBJ2-7|.|TRBD2
CAITAGGNEQYF
TGTGCCATCACGGCCGGGGGGAACGAGCAGTACTTC
>TRBV7-4|TRBJ2-1|.|.
CASSRDSSNEQFF
TGTGCCAGCAGCCGGGACTCGTCCAATGAGCAGTTCTTC
>TRBV11-2|TRBJ2-1|.|TRBD2
CASSSVTSGSPGDEQFF
TGTGCCAGCAGTTCGGTGACTAGCGGGAGCCCCGGGGATGAGCAGTTCTTC
>TRBV13|TRBJ2-7|.|.
CASSLRGGTSPYEQYF
TGTGCCAGCAGCTTAAGGGGGGGGACAAGCCCCTACGAGCAGTACTTC
>TRBV4-1|TRBJ1-5|.|.
CASSQGADISNQPQHF
TGCGCCAGCAGCCAAGGGGCAGATATTAGCAATCAGCCCCAGCATTTT
>TRBV12-5|TRBJ2-7|.|TRBD1
CARLNPSRDSTYEQYF
TGTGCTAGATTGAACCCATCCCGGGACAGCACTTACGAGCAGTACTTC
>TRBV28|TRBJ1-1|.|.
CASSRREGVNTEAFF
TGTGCCAGCAGCCGGAGGGAGGGGGTGAACACTGAAGCTTTCTTT
>TRBV15|TRBJ2-7|once|TRBD2
CATSGPKGLVYEQYF
TGTGCCACCAGCGGACCCAAGGGACTAGTCTACGAGCAGTACTTC
>TRBV2|TRBJ1-4|.|.
CASTPGDQLDEKLFF
TGTGCCAGCACCCCGGGGGACCAACTGGATGAAAAACTGTTTTTT
>TRBV29-1|TRBJ1-2|.|.
CSVEGGGYGYTF
TGCAGCGTTGAGGGGGGTGGGTATGGCTACACCTTC
>TRBV15|TRBJ2-1|.|TRBD2
CATRPKGSGKVGEQFF
TGTGCCACCAGACCCAAGGGTAGCGGGAAGGTCGGTGAGCAGTTCTTC
>TRBV6-1|TRBJ2-3|.|TRBD1
CASSEGDRETDTQYF
TGTGCCAGCAGTGAAGGGGACAGGGAGACAGATACGCAGTATTTT
>TRBV4-2|TRBJ2-2|.|TRBD2
CASSQDLGTSGSWSGELFF
TGTGCCAGCAGCCAAGATCTGGGGACTAGCGGGAGTTGGTCCGGGGAGCTGTTTTTT
>TRBV27|TRBJ2-5|.|TRBD2
CASGRLAGPESLYF
TGTGCCAGCGGTAGGCTAGCGGGGCCGGAGAGCCTATACTTC
>TRBV30|TRBJ1-1|once|.
CAWRGANLAQGFHTEAFF
TGTGCCTGGAGGGGCGCAAACTTGGCGCAGGGTTTCCACACTGAAGCTTTCTTT
>TRBV27|TRBJ1-5|.|TRBD1
CASTQLRGPPAWQPQHF
TGTGCCAGCACCCAGCTCAGGGGGCCCCCGGCATGGCAGCCCCAGCATTTT
>TRBV9|TRBJ2-1|.|.
CASSVAGLAGDFDEQFF
TGTGCCAGCAGCGTAGCCGGGCTGGCCGGGGACTTTGATGAGCAGTTCTTC
>TRBV28|TRBJ2-5|once|TRBD1
CASSSKWDREGHQETQYF
TGTGCCAGCAGTTCCAAGTGGGACAGGGAGGGCCACCAAGAGACCCAGTACTTC
>TRBV7-2|TRBJ2-4|once|TRBD2
CASSSLLAGAKNIQYF
TGTGCCAGCAGCTCATTACTAGCGGGAGCCAAAAACATTCAGTACTTC
>TRBV30|TRBJ2-3|.|TRBD2
CAWSPSPGLAGSTDTQYF
TGTGCCTGGAGCCCAAGCCCGGGACTAGCGGGAAGCACAGATACGCAGTATTTT
>TRBV7-2|TRBJ2-2|.|TRBD2
CASSFILAGVETGELFF
TGTGCCAGCAGCTTTATCCTAGCGGGAGTAGAAACCGGGGAGCTGTTTTTT
>TRBV4-3|TRBJ2-7|.|TRBD2
CASSQASGGVYEQYF
TGCGCCAGCAGCCAAGCTTCGGGAGGTGTTTACGAGCAGTACTTC
>TRBV28|TRBJ2-6|.|TRBD1
CASSSLWLGGGTDREGANVLTF
TGTGCCAGCAGTTCCCTTTGGTTGGGGGGCGGCACGGACAGGGAGGGGGCCAACGTCCTGACTTTC
>TRBV27|TRBJ2-3|few|.
CASSAVGRSTDTQYF
TGTGCCAGCAGTGCGGTGGGTCGTAGCACAGATACGCAGTATTTT
>TRBV7-9|TRBJ2-3|few|.
CASSRGGTDTQYF
TGTGCCAGCAGCCGAGGGGGAACAGATACGCAGTATTTT
>TRBV11-2|TRBJ2-7|.|TRBD2
CASSSTGTSGNPNTYEQYF
TGTGCCAGCAGCAGCACCGGGACTAGCGGGAACCCCAATACCTACGAGCAGTACTTC
>TRBV6-1|TRBJ1-5|once|.
CASSDGFHQPQHF
TGTGCCAGCAGTGACGGGTTCCATCAGCCCCAGCATTTT
>TRBV7-6|TRBJ2-7|.|TRBD2
CASSDSRTSGDMSYEQYF
TGTGCCAGCAGCGACTCCCGGACTAGCGGGGACATGTCCTACGAGCAGTACTTC
>TRBV5-6|TRBJ2-7|once|TRBD1
CASSATGKFSFVSYEQYF
TGTGCCAGCAGCGCGACAGGGAAGTTTTCTTTTGTATCCTACGAGCAGTACTTC
>TRBV29-1|TRBJ1-2|.|.
CSVEDPKGVIGYTF
TGCAGCGTTGAAGATCCAAAGGGGGTGATTGGCTACACCTTC
>TRBV7-9|TRBJ1-1|.|TRBD1
CASSLDPRGQVNTEAFF
TGTGCCAGCAGCTTAGATCCCCGAGGACAGGTAAACACTGAAGCTTTCTTT
>TRBV28|TRBJ2-7|once|.
CASSLSSVSLNEQYF
TGTGCCAGCAGTTTATCGTCGGTAAGCCTAAACGAGCAGTACTTC
>TRBV5-6|TRBJ2-3|once|TRBD2
CASSFRSSGLAGLTQYF
TGTGCCAGCAGCTTCCGCAGTTCGGGACTAGCGGGACTTACGCAGTATTTT
>TRBV5-6|TRBJ2-6|.|.
CASSLRQESNSGANVLTF
TGTGCCAGCAGCTTACGACAGGAGTCAAATTCTGGGGCCAACGTCCTGACTTTC
>TRBV27|TRBJ2-2|.|TRBD2
CASRNTSGRAWELFF
TGTGCCAGCAGGAACACTAGCGGGAGGGCCTGGGAGCTGTTTTTT
>TRBV27|TRBJ2-1|.|TRBD2
CASRGGASGNPNEQFF
TGTGCCAGCAGGGGGGGGGCTAGCGGGAATCCCAATGAGCAGTTCTTC